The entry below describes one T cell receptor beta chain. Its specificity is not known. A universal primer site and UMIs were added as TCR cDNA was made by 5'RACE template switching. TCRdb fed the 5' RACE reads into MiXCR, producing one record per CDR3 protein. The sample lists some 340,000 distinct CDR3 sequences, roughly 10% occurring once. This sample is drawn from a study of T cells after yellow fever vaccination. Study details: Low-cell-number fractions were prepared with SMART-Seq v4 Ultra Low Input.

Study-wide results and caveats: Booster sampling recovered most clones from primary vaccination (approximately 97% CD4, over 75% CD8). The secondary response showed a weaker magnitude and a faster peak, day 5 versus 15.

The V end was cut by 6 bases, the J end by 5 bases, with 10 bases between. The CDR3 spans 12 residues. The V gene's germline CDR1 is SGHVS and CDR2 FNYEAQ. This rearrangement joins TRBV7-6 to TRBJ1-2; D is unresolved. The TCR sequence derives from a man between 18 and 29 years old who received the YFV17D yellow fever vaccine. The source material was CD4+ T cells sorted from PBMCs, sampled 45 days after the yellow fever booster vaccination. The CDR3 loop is CASSPSGYGYTF. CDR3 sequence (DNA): TGTGCCAGCAGTCCCTCCGGGTATGGCTACACCTTC.